The 25 T cell receptor beta chains below all came from one sample that was sequenced in a study of identical twins. From the 5' RACE reads, TCRdb called clonotypes with MiXCR, one entry per CDR3 protein. The sample yields 450,000 or so distinct CDR3 sequences, approximately 24% seen once. The sample was also reused in another study, on T cells expressing NK-cell markers.

Material: CD4+ T cells sorted from blood. Receptors originate from a woman aged 18-35 years in good health.

The rearrangement uses TRBV20-1 and TRBJ1-5; D gene ambiguous. Germline V gives CDR1 DFQATT, CDR2 SNEGSKA (reference sequence). This CDR3 comprises 14 residues. Deletions cut 5 bases from V and 0 bases from J, with 11 bases between. The CDR3 nucleotides are TGCAGTGCTGGGGTAGGATATAGCAATCAGCCCCAGCATTTT. Its protein is CSAGVGYSNQPQHF.

This clonotype was observed many times. The V and J genes are TRBV29-1 and TRBJ1-4; D ambiguous. The CDR3 extends over 14 amino acids. Germline loops: CDR1 SQVTM, CDR2 ANQGSEA. V was shortened by 7 bases and J by 1 base, with 13 bases between the two germline ends. CDR3 amino acids: CSGMKFGTNEKLFF. Here the CDR3 DNA reads TGCAGCGGGATGAAATTCGGAACTAATGAAAAACTGTTTTTT. Supplemented by reference TRBV29-1 and TRBJ1-4, the full variable domain reads SAVISQKPSRDICQRGTSLTIQCQVDSQVTMMFWYRQQPGQSLTLIATANQGSEATYESGFVIDKFPISRPNLTFSTLTVSNMSPEDSSIYLCSGMKFGTNEKLFFGSGTQLSVL.

The chain employs TRBV5-1 and TRBJ1-2; D ambiguous. Germline V lookup: CDR1 SGHRS, CDR2 YFSETQ. V lost 5 bases to trimming and J lost 0 bases, with 14 bases between them. This CDR3 has 15 residues. CDR3 sequence: CASSYAMTSNYGYTF. In DNA form, the CDR3 reads TGCGCCAGCAGTTACGCAATGACTTCTAACTATGGCTACACCTTC.

The rearrangement joins TRBV12-3 or TRBV12-4 to TRBJ2-7; TRBD1 aligns across 9 bases. This CDR3 spans 17 amino acids. The junction had 16 bases not matched to a gene; V was cut back by 4 bases and J by 6 bases. This CDR3 is CASSSLAGTGTFAEQYF. CDR3 in DNA: TGTGCCAGCAGTTCCCTCGCCGGGACAGGGACGTTCGCCGAGCAGTACTTC.

This clonotype was picked up a small number of times. The chain has TRBV7-9 and TRBJ1-2; D may be TRBD1 (5 bases). V lost 1 base and J lost 4, with 13 bases in between. The CDR3 has 15 amino acids. CDR1 SEHNR and CDR2 FQNEAQ come from the germline V gene (reference sequence). In DNA, the CDR3 is TGTGCCAGCAGCTTAGTTCGGGACCTGGGCTATGGCTACACCTTC. It specifies CASSLVRDLGYGYTF.

The rearrangement links TRBV12-3 or TRBV12-4 to TRBJ1-1; 9 bases agree with TRBD1. The trim removed 8 bases at V and 11 bases at J, leaving 15 bases unmatched. The CDR3 covers 14 residues. In nucleotides, the CDR3 is TGTGCCAGCGGACCTGGGACAGGGTGGGTGAGGGCTTTCTTT. Encoded protein: CASGPGTGWVRAFF.

The chain employs TRBV11-2 and TRBJ2-5; D is possibly TRBD2 (6 bases). V lost 11 bases to trimming and J lost 7 bases, with 11 bases between them. Germline V CDR1 and CDR2: SGHAT, FQNNGV. CDR3 size: 10 residues. The CDR3 here is CACAGSTQYF. CDR3 sequence (DNA): TGTGCCTGCGCGGGGTCGACCCAGTACTTC.

This clonotype turned up a few times. The chain carries TRBV29-1 and TRBJ2-1; TRBD1 agrees at 7 bases. Looked up from germline, CDR1 is SQVTM and CDR2 is ANQGSEA. The V and J ends lost 6 bases and 7 bases, in that order; junction bases with no gene match: 6. This CDR3 has 12 amino acids. The CDR3 is CSVDRSWNEQFF. As DNA, the CDR3 is TGCAGCGTGGACAGGTCCTGGAATGAGCAGTTCTTC.

The rearrangement joins TRBV7-2 to TRBJ2-1; D is possibly TRBD2 (5 bases). The ends were cut back, 3 bases at V and 8 bases at J, with 14 bases in the middle. Germline V CDR1 and CDR2: SGHTA, FQGNSA. The CDR3 totals 14 residues. The CDR3: CASSLRALKHEQFF. As DNA, the CDR3 is TGTGCCAGCAGCTTGAGGGCCTTAAAGCATGAGCAGTTCTTC. The entire variable domain, with the rest obtained from reference TRBV7-2 and TRBJ2-1, is as follows: GAGVSQSPSNKVTEKGKDVELRCDPISGHTALYWYRQSLGQGLEFLIYFQGNSAPDKSGLPSDRFSAERTGGSVSTLTIQRTQQEDSAVYLCASSLRALKHEQFFGPGTRLTVL.

This sequence joins TRBV25-1 and TRBJ2-5, with D perhaps matching TRBD1 (6 bases). Germline V lookup: CDR1 MGHDK, CDR2 SYGVNS. V shed 5 bases and J shed 5 bases, with 18 bases lying between them. The CDR3 covers 15 residues. The CDR3, as DNA: TGTGCCAGCAGTTTGAACTCAGGGGCTTTGGAGACCCAGTACTTC. Translated: CASSLNSGALETQYF.

This clonotype has just a few counts. The chain carries TRBV2 and TRBJ2-7, with D maybe TRBD2 (6 bases). V was pared by 7 bases and J by 5 bases, with 12 bases between. The CDR3 totals 12 residues. Germline values: CDR1 SNHLY, CDR2 FYNNEI. Here the CDR3 DNA reads TGTGCCAGCACCCCGGGGAGGAACGAGCAGTACTTC. Translating gives CASTPGRNEQYF.

This rearrangement joins TRBV7-7 to TRBJ2-1, with D possibly being TRBD1 or TRBD2 (5 bases each). The CDR3 loop spans 17 amino acids. The V gene's germline CDR1 is SSHAT and CDR2 FNYEAQ (reference sequence). Trimming left V 5 bases short and J 0 bases short, with 17 bases between. CDR3: CASSLGTGPSSYNEQFF. CDR3 coding DNA: TGTGCCAGCAGCCTGGGGACCGGGCCTAGCTCCTACAATGAGCAGTTCTTC.

V gene TRBV29-1 combines with J gene TRBJ2-3; 7 bases match TRBD2. V gave up 6 bases and J gave up 4 bases; unmatched junction bases: 7. Germline V gene lookup returns CDR1 SQVTM and CDR2 ANQGSEA. The length of the CDR3 is 13 residues. The CDR3 loop reads CSVPGGGADTQYF. The DNA of the CDR3 is TGCAGCGTCCCTGGGGGGGGAGCAGATACGCAGTATTTT.

The chain links TRBV20-1 to TRBJ2-7, with D hard to call. Trimming shortened V by 1 base and J by 7 bases, and 17 bases separated the two germline ends. The V gene's germline CDR1 is DFQATT and CDR2 SNEGSKA (reference sequence). The CDR3 totals 14 residues. CDR3 coding DNA: TGCAGTGCTAGAGCCCCGGCAGGTTCGAGGGAGCAGTACTTC. This encodes CSARAPAGSREQYF.

This clonotype was seen only a few times. The rearrangement links TRBV15 to TRBJ2-2; D may match TRBD1 or TRBD2 (5 bases each). CDR1 is LNHNV and CDR2 is YYDKDF in the germline V gene (reference sequence). V was shortened by 1 base and J by 7 bases, with 16 bases between the two germline ends. CDR3 size: 16 residues. CDR3 DNA: TGTGCCACCAGCAGAGGTGGGACGACCGGTATCGGGGAGCTGTTTTTT. Its translation: CATSRGGTTGIGELFF.

The chain uses TRBV6-2 or TRBV6-3 and TRBJ1-1, with TRBD1 identical over 8 bases. V lost 6 bases to trimming and J lost 1 base; unmatched junction nucleotides: 4. The CDR3 totals 14 residues. CDR1 is MNHEY, CDR2 SVGEGT, per germline. The CDR3 bases are TGTGCCAGCAGAATGGACAGGGCGAACACTGAAGCTTTCTTT. The encoded protein is CASRMDRANTEAFF.

The chain couples TRBV5-1 to TRBJ1-2, with D possibly TRBD1 on 5 matching bases. V was cut by 4 bases and J by 6 bases, with 16 bases left in between. CDR1 is SGHRS, CDR2 YFSETQ, per germline. CDR3 size: 14 residues. DNA of the CDR3: TGCGCCAGCAGCACCTCGAGAGGGGCGGATGGCTACACCTTC. Translating gives CASSTSRGADGYTF.

This clonotype turned up a few times. The chain carries TRBV7-6 and TRBJ2-1; D might be TRBD1 (6 bases). Germline V gives CDR1 SGHVS, CDR2 FNYEAQ. The CDR3 is 15 residues long. The V gene lost 6 bases and the J gene lost 4 bases, with 16 bases spanning the gap. The CDR3 spells CASRGDIGGYNEQFF. The CDR3 bases are TGTGCCAGCAGAGGGGACATCGGAGGTTACAATGAGCAGTTCTTC.

V usage is TRBV6-2 or TRBV6-3 and J usage is TRBJ2-5; 11 bases align to TRBD2. CDR1 and CDR2 (germline): MNHEY, SVGEGT. CDR3 length equals 13 residues. V was clipped by 6 bases and J by 5 bases; unmatched bases: 2. CDR3 loop: CASRLAGVETQYF. Written as DNA, the CDR3 is TGTGCCAGCAGACTAGCGGGAGTGGAGACCCAGTACTTC.

The table lists this clonotype with a count of one. The chain carries TRBV7-9 and TRBJ1-1, with D possibly being TRBD1 (5 bases). Trimming shortened V by 8 bases and J by 4 bases, and 14 bases separated the two germline ends. This CDR3 is 13 amino acids long. Germline CDR1 reads SEHNR; CDR2 reads FQNEAQ (reference sequence). CDR3 bases: TGTGCCAGCTCTTGGGTGGGGGGCACTGAAGCTTTCTTT. Its protein product is CASSWVGGTEAFF.

CDR3 in DNA: TGTGCCACCAGTGACAGGGACGGAAAGGGAAGCACAGATACGCAGTATTTT. Its translation is CATSDRDGKGSTDTQYF. The chain employs TRBV24-1 and TRBJ2-3; possibly TRBD1 or TRBD2 for D (5 bases each). CDR3 length equals 17 residues. Germline values: CDR1 KGHDR, CDR2 SFDVKD. V lost 4 bases, J lost 0 bases, and 16 bases lay in between.

CDR3 region: CASRGFDEQFF. For the CDR3, the DNA is TGTGCCAGCAGAGGTTTCGATGAGCAGTTCTTC. The chain has TRBV2 and TRBJ2-1; D is unresolved. The CDR3 covers 11 residues. The V end lost 6 bases, the J end lost 8 bases, and 8 bases lay between the germline ends. Germline V lookup: CDR1 SNHLY, CDR2 FYNNEI.

In this sample, this clonotype turned up a few times. The chain couples TRBV7-2 to TRBJ2-1, with 9 bases that match TRBD2. With 5 bases clipped from V and 9 bases from J, the junction kept 2 bases outside the gene matches. Germline assignment: CDR1 SGHTA and CDR2 FQGNSA. The CDR3 sequence is 12 residues long. The chain's CDR3 is CASSPSGIEQFF. The CDR3 bases are TGTGCCAGCAGCCCTAGCGGGATTGAGCAGTTCTTC.

Only a few counts were recorded for this clonotype. CDR3 nucleotides: TGTGCCAGCAGCCCCGGGAGGGCCTTTGAGACCCAGTACTTC. Its translation: CASSPGRAFETQYF. This rearrangement joins TRBV7-9 to TRBJ2-5; TRBD2 matches at 8 bases. Germline V lookup: CDR1 SEHNR, CDR2 FQNEAQ (reference sequence). The junction had 7 bases not matched to a gene; V was cut back by 5 bases and J by 5 bases. The CDR3 has 14 residues. Variable domain in full (rest from reference TRBV7-9 and TRBJ2-5): DTGVSQNPRHKITKRGQNVTFRCDPISEHNRLYWYRQTLGQGPEFLTYFQNEAQLEKSRLLSDRFSAERPKGSFSTLEIQRTEQGDSAMYLCASSPGRAFETQYFGPGTRLLVL.

This clonotype was seen a handful of times. The V call is TRBV9, the J call TRBJ2-3; D is unresolved. Germline V gene lookup returns CDR1 SGDLS and CDR2 YYNGEE. V shed 4 bases and J shed 2 bases, with 20 bases lying between them. This CDR3 is 17 amino acids long. CDR3 coding DNA: TGTGCCAGCAGCTTAAAGGGTAGTCCGGGTAACACAGATACGCAGTATTTT. Translated, it gives CASSLKGSPGNTDTQYF.